This record looks at one TCR beta chain sequence and its context. The antigen this receptor binds is unknown. No much larger clone exists at a distance of one base, and base qualities are not known. The data were taken from a study of cytomegalovirus exposure and HLA in healthy donors (dated by TCRdb to about 2017). For the wider study: An earlier analysis of approximately 600 of the donors reported 250 to 300 Gb of sequence data and some 100 million unique TCR beta sequences from about 179 million T cells. Across 300 to 400 genotyped donors of the cohort, an average of roughly 250,000 unique TCR beta nucleotide sequences per donor were sequenced, and 15% to 20% of those sequences were non-productive. Because of strong linkage in the cohort, roughly five DR-DQ haplotypes were treated as single units for association and clustering. An earlier analysis of 587 of the donors used high-throughput TCR beta sequencing to judge whether each TCR beta V gene segment behaved as functional or pseudogenic. Donor age, sex, ethnicity and CMV serostatus were compiled alongside the repertoire data. About 300 gigabases of sequencing data and around 87 million unique TCR sequences were included in an early release covering 550 to 800 HLA-typed donors. Rather than using new phenotypic data, the later analysis identified candidate immune exposures from TCR beta sequences and from how often those sequences occurred across donors. A later genetic analysis took genome-wide SNP genotypes for about three fifths of the roughly 700 donors and used that subset as a discovery cohort. Class I and class II HLA loci were covered by the typing at four-digit resolution. The study used immunosequencing to profile the T cell repertoires of 666 subjects and linked those repertoires to cytomegalovirus serostatus. Besides the first cohort of around 670 subjects, a separate validation cohort made up of roughly 130 different subjects was used. To predict cytomegalovirus infection status, the study combined high-throughput TCR immunosequencing, statistical association of individual TCRs with disease status, and machine learning. Every repertoire in the discovery cohort had been generated on one and the same sequencing platform. A later analysis re-examined previously published TCR beta repertoires from about 670 donors and added high-resolution HLA genotyping to investigate patterns of TCR occurrence. Of the 300 to 500 genotyped donors, more than 75% were placed in the genetic ancestry cluster associated with self-reported Caucasian donors. Typing coverage differed by locus: A, B, C, DRB1 and DQB1 were typed in roughly 620-630 donors, DQA1 in 522, DPA1 in 606, and DPB1 in just under 480. The study aimed to test whether cataloging public T cell receptors could reveal signatures of past pathogen exposure.

In total, approximately 700 healthy bone marrow donors made up the cohort. Cohort members were all nominally healthy when sampled, although unrecorded immune exposures were likely present. The donor was CMV seronegative and belonged to the group of over 300 seronegative cohort members. Each donor provided a peripheral blood sample, and peripheral blood mononuclear cells were used for TCR beta sequencing. Genomic DNA was extracted from the blood cell samples with the Qiagen DNeasy Blood Extraction Kit. General conclusions and limits of the study: Because counts were too low, approximately 18 rarely observed V segments, including chromosome 9 orphons, were excluded from the earlier analysis of 587 of the donors. Only TCR beta chains were sequenced in this cohort, and the absence of alpha or paired-chain data limited detectable features. In a later analysis, TCR association rates were found to vary across HLA loci, with the most associated TCRs seen for DRB1 alleles and the fewest for HLA-C alleles. Assigning TCR associations to individual alleles was difficult when HLA alleles, especially DR and DQ, strongly co-occurred. Roughly uniform sequencing depth across donors was assumed in presence/absence analyses, although this assumption may not hold. Most CMV-associated TCR beta chains appeared to be HLA-restricted in a later analysis, and the HLA associations seemed to be driven largely by CMV exposure. The classifier was reported to diagnose cytomegalovirus status with high specificity and sensitivity in both the original cohort and the validation cohort. Specific HLA alleles were associated with over 15,000 TCR beta sequences at a false discovery rate of 0.05 in a later analysis. The authors suggested that the approach could potentially be extended to other disease states and immunological phenotypes. A cluster of highly shared sequence variants was judged likely to be a technical artifact of the sequencing pipeline. The only immune exposure information available for the cohort was CMV serostatus. Because HLA typing was unavailable for some donors at each locus, only the typed subset was used in association tests. Some IMGT-functional V segments, including TRBV6-2 and TRBV6-3, could not be told apart with the 87-base-pair reads, so those segments were excluded. In the study, approximately 160 TCR beta chains were listed as associated with cytomegalovirus. A later genetic analysis associated a missense DCLRE1C variant with V-gene and J-gene trimming of TCR beta chains, and an independent cohort replicated the association. A further reported finding was that TCR beta sequences accurately predicted the HLA-A and HLA-B alleles for most subjects in the first cohort. A few of the identified cytomegalovirus-associated TCR beta chains were confirmed in vitro to be specific for cytomegalovirus antigens. Most TCR sequences were observed very rarely across donors, whereas some public TCRs were present in many individuals. Linkage disequilibrium might explain the correlated functional status among segregating V segments, but an unknown experimental factor could not be excluded. In a later analysis, several top co-occurrence clusters were reported to appear linked to parvovirus B19, influenza, CMV and Epstein-Barr virus. According to a later genetic analysis, donors in an Asian-associated ancestry cluster had fewer N-insertions in productive TCRs than the approximately 700-donor mean. Broadly in line with IMGT annotations, most TCR beta V segments showed up in productive rearrangements about 87% or about 30% of the time in an earlier analysis of roughly 590 of the donors. In a later analysis, HLA-associated TCR beta chains were found to be more clonally expanded and to have lower generation probabilities than equally common non-associated chains.

Preparation of the library involved the immunoSEQ multiplex PCR assay. A mixture of 60 forward primers for TCR Vbeta segments and 13 reverse primers for TCR Jbeta segments was used in the multiplex PCR. A multiplex PCR assay on genomic DNA amplified the CDR3 region of rearranged TCR beta genes. The Illumina HiSeq System was used to sequence the amplified TCR beta libraries as 87-base-pair reads. As for the authors' bioinformatics: A later analysis counted some 74 million unique TCR beta chains across the 666 repertoires, and approximately 11 million of these chains were shared by at least two donors. A nearest-neighbor algorithm error-corrected the raw reads and collapsed the reads into unique sequences, merging closely related sequences to remove PCR and sequencing errors. Alignment of CDR3 sequences to IMGT reference sequences was used to assign V, D and J gene segments. For a sequence to be retained, at least a six-nucleotide match to both a V gene segment and a J gene segment was required. A rearrangement was called productive if the CDR3 had no stop codons and remained in frame with V and J, and every other rearrangement was called non-productive. CDR3 was defined by IMGT convention, running from the second conserved V-encoded cysteine to the conserved J-encoded phenylalanine. Sequences without an unambiguous match to a single V gene segment were excluded from the earlier analysis of about 640 of the donors. In an earlier analysis of several hundred of the donors, a V segment was called functional when productive rearrangements were above 56.7%, and segregating when the standard deviation between donors exceeded 5%. A statistical classification framework was developed to diagnose cytomegalovirus status using the catalog of TCR beta chain sequences. V and J gene assignment, in a later analysis, came from comparing TCR nucleotide sequences with IMGT/GENE-DB human TR gene sequences. In a later analysis, CDR3 sequences and most-parsimonious VDJ recombination scenarios were assigned using the TCRdist pipeline. In a later analysis, every TCR beta chain was defined by the combination of its CDR3 amino acid sequence and its V-gene family, and reads without a unique V-gene family were dropped. As a way to deal with suspected cross-contamination and a sequencing artifact, a later analysis dropped nearly 600 nucleotide sequences that were highly shared and had low generation probability. For each public chain, a later analysis derived a clonal expansion index from normalized ranks of inferred template counts within each repertoire. In a later analysis, generation probabilities were computed with a VDJ recombination model fitted to out-of-frame rearrangements, and the resulting probabilities were checked against IGoR. In a later analysis, TCR-TCR, TCR-HLA and TCR-CMV co-occurrence was scored with hypergeometric tests, and a repertoire-size bias correction was applied to TCR pairs. To estimate false discovery rates, a later analysis permuted the HLA or CMV assignments 20 times. A later analysis grouped co-occurring TCRs with DBSCAN, adding TCRdist sequence similarity when clustering within HLA-allele-positive subsets. Repertoires with fewer than 30,000 or more than 120,000 public chains were left out of co-occurrence clustering, as were a few repertoires with anomalous nucleotide sharing. TCRdb took this table from immuneACCESS and kept in-frame rearrangements with V and J called. Such tables lack part of the clones; where checked against another copy, unresolved V genes explain under half of the gap, and the rest is unexplained. That table furnishes V, J and clone size, whereas the DNA furnished D and trimming. This sample gives around 100,000 clones in total; approximately 72% of them show up just once. The ten largest make up approximately 3.5% of the sample.

CDR3 length: 15 amino acids, cysteine to phenylalanine. The read is trimmed to its CDR3 DNA, 45 bases read in frame from base 1. The germline V gene (reference sequence) yields LNHDA for CDR1 and SQIVND for CDR2. V is clipped by 4 bases and J by 0 bases, and the sequence between their germline boundaries is 12 bases long. The rearranged chain carries TRBV19 and TRBJ1-2; the D gene is possibly TRBD1, with 6 bases matching. This sequence originates from a woman aged 45-65 years in good health and CMV-seronegative. The sample comprised PBMCs. For the CDR3, the sequence is CASSTTGRTNYGYTF. The nucleotide sequence is TGTGCCAGTAGTACCACAGGGAGAACTAACTATGGCTACACCTTC.